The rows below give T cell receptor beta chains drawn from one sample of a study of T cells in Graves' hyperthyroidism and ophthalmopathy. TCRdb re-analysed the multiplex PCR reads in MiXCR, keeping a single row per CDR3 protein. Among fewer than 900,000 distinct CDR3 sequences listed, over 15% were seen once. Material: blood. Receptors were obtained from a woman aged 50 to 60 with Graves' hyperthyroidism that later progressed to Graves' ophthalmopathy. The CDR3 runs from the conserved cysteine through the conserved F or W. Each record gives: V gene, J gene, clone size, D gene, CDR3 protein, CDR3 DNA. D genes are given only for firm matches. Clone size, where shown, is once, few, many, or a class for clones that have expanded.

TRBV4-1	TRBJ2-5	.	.	CASSQEWRMGDRYF	TGCGCCAGCAGCCAAGAATGGAGGATGGGGGATCGGTACTTC
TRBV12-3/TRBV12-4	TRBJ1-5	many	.	CASSSDSLPSNQPQHF	TGTGCCAGCAGTTCGGACAGCTTGCCTAGCAATCAGCCCCAGCATTTT
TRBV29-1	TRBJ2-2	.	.	CSAANAGELFF	TGCAGCGCCGCGAATGCCGGGGAGCTGTTTTTT
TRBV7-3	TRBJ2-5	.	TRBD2	CASSILAGALETQYF	TGTGCCAGCAGCATACTAGCGGGGGCTCTAGAGACCCAGTACTTC
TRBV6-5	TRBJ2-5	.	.	CASSYSHYKETQYF	TGTGCCAGCAGTTACTCGCACTACAAAGAGACCCAGTACTTC
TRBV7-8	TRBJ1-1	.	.	CASSHLWDLGTEAFF	TGTGCCAGCAGCCACCTATGGGACCTGGGCACTGAAGCTTTCTTT
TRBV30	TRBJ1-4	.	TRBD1	CAWRGQVREKLFF	TGTGCCTGGAGGGGACAGGTCCGTGAAAAACTGTTTTTT
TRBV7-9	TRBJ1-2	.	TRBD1	CASSHGTGLGGYTF	TGTGCCAGCAGCCACGGGACAGGTCTAGGTGGCTACACCTTC
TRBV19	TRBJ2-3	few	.	CASSISLGTDTQYF	TGTGCCAGTAGTATCTCGCTAGGCACAGATACGCAGTATTTT
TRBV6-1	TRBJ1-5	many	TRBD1	CASSPLDRAGNQPQHF	TGTGCCAGCAGCCCGCTGGACAGGGCGGGCAATCAGCCCCAGCATTTT
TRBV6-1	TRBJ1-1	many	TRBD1	CASGEQGLNTEAFF	TGTGCCAGCGGCGAACAGGGGTTGAACACTGAAGCTTTCTTT
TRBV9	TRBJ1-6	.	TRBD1	CASSAQGETNSPLHF	TGTGCCAGCAGCGCCCAGGGGGAGACGAATTCACCCCTCCACTTT
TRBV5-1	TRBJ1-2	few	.	CASSLRRTGVEGYTF	TGCGCCAGCAGCCTTCGTAGAACCGGGGTGGAGGGCTACACCTTC
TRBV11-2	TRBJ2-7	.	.	CASSPDLDISYEQYF	TGTGCCAGCAGCCCAGACCTGGACATCTCCTACGAGCAGTACTTC
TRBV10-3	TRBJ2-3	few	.	CAISDLEADTQYF	TGTGCCATCAGTGATTTAGAAGCAGATACGCAGTATTTT
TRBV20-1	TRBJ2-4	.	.	CSARDLSRDLAKNIQYF	TGCAGTGCTAGAGATTTATCCAGGGACTTAGCCAAAAACATTCAGTACTTC
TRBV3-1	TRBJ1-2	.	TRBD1	CASSHPTGGDYGYTF	TGTGCCAGCAGCCACCCGACAGGGGGTGACTATGGCTACACCTTC
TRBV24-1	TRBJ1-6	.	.	CATSDKGSPLHF	TGTGCCACCAGTGATAAAGGTTCACCCCTCCACTTT
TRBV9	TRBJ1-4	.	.	CASSVGGPTNEKLFF	TGTGCCAGCAGCGTCGGTGGGCCAACTAATGAAAAACTGTTTTTT
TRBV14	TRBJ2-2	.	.	CASSPLPENTGELFF	TGTGCCAGCAGCCCTCTACCAGAGAACACCGGGGAGCTGTTTTTT
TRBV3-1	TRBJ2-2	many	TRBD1	CASSTRQGGWTGELFF	TGTGCCAGCAGCACCCGACAGGGGGGTTGGACCGGGGAGCTGTTTTTT
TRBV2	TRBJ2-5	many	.	CASSEPRTLQETQYF	TGTGCCAGCAGTGAACCTAGGACACTCCAAGAGACCCAGTACTTC